Following are 5 T cell receptor beta chains from one sample sequenced in a study of read filtering for tumor transcriptome and immune sequencing. From roughly 0.4 ug of RNA, a library with molecular barcoded alpha/delta and beta/gamma adaptors was made. TCRdb re-derived calls from the reads in MiXCR, one entry per CDR3 protein. The sample carries tens of thousands of distinct CDR3 sequences, 20% to 25% recorded once. Material: a population of CD138-negative cells sorted from bone marrow. Receptor source: a donor at least 40 years old with multiple myeloma.

There are many counts of this clonotype. The chain is built from TRBV12-3 or TRBV12-4 and TRBJ1-5, with 8 bases identical to TRBD1. The trim removed 3 bases at V and 5 bases at J, leaving 3 bases unmatched. CDR3 length: 14 amino acids. CDR3 sequence: CASSLETGDQPQHF. The CDR3 coding sequence is TGTGCCAGCAGTTTGGAGACAGGGGATCAGCCCCAGCATTTT.

Ten or more counts support this clonotype. The chain has TRBV20-1 and TRBJ2-7, with 7 bases identical to TRBD1. The germline V gene has CDR1 DFQATT and CDR2 SNEGSKA (reference sequence). After removal of 5 bases from V and 0 bases from J, the junction contained 4 bases not matched to a gene. The CDR3 is 13 amino acids. CDR3 residues: CSAGDSSSYEQYF. DNA of the CDR3: TGCAGTGCTGGGGACAGCAGCTCCTACGAGCAGTACTTC.

The chain joins TRBV29-1 to TRBJ2-3; 7 bases agree with TRBD1. Germline CDR1 SQVTM, CDR2 ANQGSEA. The CDR3 is 14 residues long. DNA for the CDR3: TGCGGCGGAGCCCCCGGGACAGTACCAGATACGCAGTATTTT. It is translated as CGGAPGTVPDTQYF.

This clonotype has a count of ten or more. The chain recombines TRBV7-2 with TRBJ2-1, with D tentatively TRBD1 or TRBD2 (5 bases each). Trimming pared 4 bases from V and 7 bases from J, leaving 23 bases between. The CDR3 consists of 17 residues. In germline, CDR1 is SGHTA, CDR2 FQGNSA. The CDR3 sequence: CASSYSSGLGGGNEQFF. CDR3 bases: TGTGCCAGCAGCTATTCGAGCGGCCTGGGTGGGGGAAATGAGCAGTTCTTC.

This clonotype was seen repeatedly, ten times or more. The V and J genes are TRBV20-1 and TRBJ1-1, with TRBD1 identical over 10 bases. The CDR3 spans 14 residues. Trimming removed 3 bases from V and 3 bases from J; junction bases left unmatched: 4. Germline V gene lookup returns CDR1 DFQATT and CDR2 SNEGSKA (reference sequence). Here the CDR3 reads CSARAGTGDTEAFF. The CDR3, as DNA: TGCAGTGCTAGGGCTGGGACAGGGGACACTGAAGCTTTCTTT.